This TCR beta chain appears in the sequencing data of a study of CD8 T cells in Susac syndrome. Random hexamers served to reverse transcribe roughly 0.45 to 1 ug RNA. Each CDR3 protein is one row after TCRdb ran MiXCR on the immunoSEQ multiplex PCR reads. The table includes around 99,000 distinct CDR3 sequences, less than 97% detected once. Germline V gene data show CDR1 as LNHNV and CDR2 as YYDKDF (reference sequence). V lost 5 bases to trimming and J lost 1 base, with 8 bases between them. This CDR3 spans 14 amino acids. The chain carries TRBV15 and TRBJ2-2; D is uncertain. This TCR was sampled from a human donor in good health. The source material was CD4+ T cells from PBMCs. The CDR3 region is CATSERLNTGELFF. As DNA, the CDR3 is TGTGCCACCAGCGAAAGACTGAACACCGGGGAGCTGTTTTTT.